This T cell receptor beta chain was sequenced during a study of blood T cell repertoires in COVID-19. V shed 5 bases and J shed 8 bases, with 24 bases lying between them. Germline-derived CDR1 and CDR2 are MNHEY and SMNVEV (reference sequence). The CDR3 contains 17 residues. TCRdb keeps only in-frame clones here, not all; method: immunoSEQ multiplex PCR. The data hold roughly 230,000 clones, with 88% observed a single time. The chain has TRBV27 and TRBJ1-4; D call uncertain. The sample taken for sequencing was peripheral blood. This sequence was found in a human donor in a cohort sampled during active COVID-19. The CDR3 reads CASSPGSPPRMAEKLFF. In DNA form, the CDR3 reads TGTGCCAGCAGTCCCGGGTCCCCGCCGCGCATGGCCGAAAAACTGTTTTTT.